This TCR beta chain was identified in a study of T cells after yellow fever vaccination. This clonotype has only a few counts. The CDR3 length is 15 residues. Germline-derived CDR1 and CDR2 are LGHNA and YNFKEQ. The ends were cut back, 1 base at V and 0 bases at J, with 9 bases in the middle. Each CDR3 protein gets one entry after TCRdb re-called the 5' RACE reads with MiXCR. The data contain hundreds of thousands of distinct CDR3 sequences, 10% to 15% of them singletons. The specimen comprised PBMCs, sampled on the day of the yellow fever booster vaccination. The receptor's source is a man under 40 who received the YFV17D yellow fever vaccine. The chain carries TRBV4-2 and TRBJ2-5, with a weak D call TRBD1 (6 bases). CDR3 sequence: CASSQGYRDQETQYF. The CDR3 bases are TGTGCCAGCAGCCAAGGGTACAGGGACCAAGAGACCCAGTACTTC.